The entry that follows covers one T cell receptor (beta chain) sequence. In the authors' workflow: The assay estimated nucleated cells by amplifying reference gene primers. Sequencing used immunoSEQ multiplex PCR; TCRdb keeps in-frame clones, though not all of them. The V and J calls and clone size are taken from that table; D and trimming were inferred from the DNA. The sample yields about 370,000 clones, approximately 89% seen once. The sample belongs to a study of blood T cell repertoires in COVID-19. Cohorts were based on clinical histories the participants reported. Germline CDR1 LNHDA, CDR2 SQIVND (reference sequence). The ends were cut back, 2 bases at V and 5 bases at J, with 9 bases in the middle. This CDR3 contains 13 residues.

V and J are TRBV19 and TRBJ2-5; D is uncertain. The specimen was PBMCs or T cells enriched from blood (not recorded which). The TCR sequence derives from a woman aged 40-49 years who had been exposed to COVID-19. CDR3 sequence (DNA): TGTGCCAGTAGTATAAGCATCCGGGAGACCCAGTACTTC. Translated: CASSISIRETQYF.